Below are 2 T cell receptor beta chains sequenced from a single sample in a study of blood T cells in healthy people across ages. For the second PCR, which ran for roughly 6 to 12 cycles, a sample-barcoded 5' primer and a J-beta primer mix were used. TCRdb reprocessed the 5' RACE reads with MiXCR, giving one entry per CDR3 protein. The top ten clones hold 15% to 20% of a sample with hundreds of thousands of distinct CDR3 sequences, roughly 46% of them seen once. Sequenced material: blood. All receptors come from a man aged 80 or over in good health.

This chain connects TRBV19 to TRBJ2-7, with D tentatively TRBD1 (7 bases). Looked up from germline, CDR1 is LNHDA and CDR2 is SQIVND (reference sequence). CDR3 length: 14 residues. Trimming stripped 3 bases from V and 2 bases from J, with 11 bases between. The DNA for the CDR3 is TGTGCCAGTAGTATGCGGGACAGACCCTACGAGCAGTACTTC. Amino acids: CASSMRDRPYEQYF.

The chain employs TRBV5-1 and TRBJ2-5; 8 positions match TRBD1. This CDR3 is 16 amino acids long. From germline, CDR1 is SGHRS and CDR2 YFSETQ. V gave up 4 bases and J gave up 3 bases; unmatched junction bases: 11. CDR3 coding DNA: TGCGCCAGCAGCCGAAAGACAGGGGCTTTGGAAGAGACCCAGTACTTC. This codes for CASSRKTGALEETQYF. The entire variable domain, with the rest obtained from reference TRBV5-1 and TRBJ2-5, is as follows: KAGVTQTPRYLIKTRGQQVTLSCSPISGHRSVSWYQQTPGQGLQFLFEYFSETQRNKGNFPGRFSGRQFSNSRSEMNVSTLELGDSALYLCASSRKTGALEETQYFGPGTRLLVL.